The 5 T cell receptor beta chains reported below all come from one sample, sequenced in a study of T cells in Graves' hyperthyroidism and ophthalmopathy. There were TCR beta CDR3 regions amplified from RNA transcripts. During a first-round RT-PCR of the TCR CDR3, the HTBI primer set was used. TCRdb processed the multiplex PCR reads anew with MiXCR; each CDR3 protein has one entry. The table shows about 400,000 distinct CDR3 sequences, with roughly 15% occurring only once. Sequenced input: blood. The receptors come from a woman between 55 and 75 years old with Graves' ophthalmopathy.

The chain couples TRBV25-1 to TRBJ1-4; unclear D gene. The germline V gene has CDR1 MGHDK and CDR2 SYGVNS. The CDR3 runs to 14 residues. V dropped 3 bases and J dropped 0 bases, with 5 bases sitting between them. This CDR3 reads CASSEDATNEKLFF. CDR3 DNA sequence: TGTGCCAGCAGTGAGGATGCAACTAATGAAAAACTGTTTTTT. Complete variable domain (other parts from reference TRBV25-1 and TRBJ1-4): EADIYQTPRYLVIGTGKKITLECSQTMGHDKMYWYQQDPGMELHLIHYSYGVNSTEKGDLSSESTVSRIRTEHFPLTLESARPSHTSQYLCASSEDATNEKLFFGSGTQLSVL.

The table lists this clonotype with many counts. The V and J genes are TRBV12-3 or TRBV12-4 and TRBJ2-2; 10 positions agree with TRBD2. The CDR3 runs 13 residues. CDR3: CAWGTSATGELFF. DNA for the CDR3: TGTGCTTGGGGGACTAGCGCCACCGGGGAGCTGTTTTTT.

The chain links TRBV18 to TRBJ2-1, with TRBD1 matching over 8 bases. Per the germline V gene, CDR1 is KGHSH and CDR2 is LQKENI. Germline trimming cut 2 bases from V and 5 bases from J; bases unmatched to any gene: 5. There are 15 residues in the CDR3. The CDR3: CASSPSGQADNEQFF. The CDR3 region has the DNA TGTGCCAGCTCACCATCGGGACAGGCGGACAATGAGCAGTTCTTC.

In its sample, this clonotype was seen many times. V gene TRBV20-1 combines with J gene TRBJ2-3, with D perhaps matching TRBD2 (6 bases). The germline gives CDR1 DFQATT, CDR2 SNEGSKA (reference sequence). The V end lost 0 bases, the J end lost 3 bases, and 16 bases lay between the germline ends. This CDR3 has 16 residues. The CDR3 sequence: CSARDLASGRTDTQYF. DNA for the CDR3: TGCAGTGCTAGAGATCTGGCGTCAGGGAGGACAGATACGCAGTATTTT.

This clonotype was seen a handful of times. This rearrangement joins TRBV24-1 to TRBJ2-1; 7 nucleotides agree with TRBD2. The CDR3 is 14 residues long. V lost 4 bases to trimming and J lost 7 bases; unmatched junction nucleotides: 6. Germline V lookup: CDR1 KGHDR, CDR2 SFDVKD. CDR3 protein: CATSDPGLRNEQFF. CDR3 DNA: TGTGCCACCAGTGACCCGGGACTACGGAATGAGCAGTTCTTC.